The clone carrying this T cell receptor beta chain was recorded a few times. Time point described: persistent/refractory GD, antithyroid drugs over 5 years with positive TRAb. Preparation of the TCR library used RNA extracted from PBMCs. The V gene's germline CDR1 is SGHRS and CDR2 YFSETQ. J lost 5 bases, V lost 0 bases, and 9 bases had no gene match. The CDR3 consists of 16 residues. This specimen belongs to a study of regulatory T cells in long-lasting Graves disease. Building of the TCR beta libraries involved iRepertoire HTBI primers and Arm-PCR of CDR3 regions. Each CDR3 protein gets one entry after TCRdb re-called the multiplex PCR reads with MiXCR. The sample carries a few hundred thousand distinct CDR3 sequences, around 24% recorded once.

This TCR came from a female donor with Graves disease. The source material was peripheral blood mononuclear cells (PBMCs), sampled when the disease was refractory, from a patient treated with antithyroid drugs. V and J are TRBV5-1 and TRBJ2-7; TRBD1 matches at 9 bases. The CDR3 bases are TGCGCCAGCAGCTTGGCCCCTCCGGGACAGGGTAACGAGCAGTACTTC. It translates to CASSLAPPGQGNEQYF.